These 24 T cell receptor beta chains originate from one sample sequenced in a study of cytomegalovirus exposure and HLA in healthy donors. The PCR ran on 60 Vbeta and 13 Jbeta primers. TCRdb keeps only in-frame clones here, not all; method: immunoSEQ multiplex PCR. The sample has 96,000 or so clones, and its top ten clones hold 3.4%. Sequencing was done on a sample of PBMCs. These receptors were obtained from a woman aged 25 to 45 in good health and CMV-seronegative.

This chain uses TRBV4-1 with TRBJ2-7, with D maybe TRBD1 (6 bases). Germline CDR1 MGHRA, CDR2 YSYEKL. CDR3 length: 15 amino acids. V gave up 1 base and J gave up 9 bases, with 19 bases separating them. The CDR3 region is CASSQGWGTTAAQYF. The CDR3 DNA sequence: TGCGCCAGCAGCCAAGGGTGGGGGACAACCGCTGCGCAGTACTTC.

The chain recombines TRBV5-8 with TRBJ1-6; D is unresolved. The ends were cut back, 1 base at V and 7 bases at J, with 12 bases in the middle. CDR3 size: 15 residues. Looked up from germline, CDR1 is SGHTS and CDR2 is YDEGEE. CDR3 sequence reads: CASSLRPRINSPLHF. CDR3 DNA: TGTGCCAGCAGCTTGCGACCGAGGATAAATTCACCCCTCCACTTT. Complete variable domain (other parts from reference TRBV5-8 and TRBJ1-6): EAGVTQSPTHLIKTRGQQATLRCSPISGHTSVYWYQQALGLGLQFLLWYDEGEERNRGNFPPRFSGRQFPNYSSELNVNALELEDSALYLCASSLRPRINSPLHFGNGTRLTVT.

The chain couples TRBV19 to TRBJ1-4; maybe TRBD1 (5 bases). CDR1 is LNHDA, CDR2 SQIVND, per germline (reference sequence). This CDR3 contains 15 residues. Trimming took off 4 bases at V and 0 bases at J, with 9 bases between the two ends. CDR3 in DNA: TGTGCCAGTAGTAGACAGTTTGCAACTAATGAAAAACTGTTTTTT. This translates into CASSRQFATNEKLFF. Complete variable domain (other parts from reference TRBV19 and TRBJ1-4): DGGITQSPKYLFRKEGQNVTLSCEQNLNHDAMYWYRQDPGQGLRLIYYSQIVNDFQKGDIAEGYSVSREKKESFPLTVTSAQKNPTAFYLCASSRQFATNEKLFFGSGTQLSVL.

This chain connects TRBV5-6 to TRBJ1-3; 9 bases match TRBD1. The CDR3 covers 16 residues. V lost 0 bases and J lost 2; bases outside the gene matches: 3. Germline V CDR1 and CDR2: SGHDT, YYEEEE. The DNA for the CDR3 is TGTGCCAGCAGCTTGGGGGGACAGGGACCTGGAAACACCATATATTTT. Translated: CASSLGGQGPGNTIYF.

The chain carries TRBV5-6 and TRBJ2-7, with TRBD1 as a possible D gene (5 bases). Germline loops: CDR1 SGHDT, CDR2 YYEEEE. Trimming stripped 5 bases from V and 3 bases from J, with 12 bases between. This CDR3 has 13 amino acids. The CDR3 DNA reads TGTGCCAGCAGGGGCCAGGGTGTCTACGAGCAGTACTTC. As protein: CASRGQGVYEQYF. The full variable domain, in which reference TRBV5-6 and TRBJ2-7 provide the parts outside the CDR3, is DAGVTQSPTHLIKTRGQQVTLRCSPKSGHDTVSWYQQALGQGPQFIFQYYEEEERQRGNFPDRFSGHQFPNYSSELNVNALLLGDSALYLCASRGQGVYEQYFGPGTRLTVT.

J is TRBJ1-1 and V is TRBV6-1; D possibly corresponds to TRBD1 (5 bases). CDR1 MNHNS and CDR2 SASEGT come from the germline V gene. The CDR3 covers 14 residues. Trimming shortened V by 6 bases and J by 5 bases, and 16 bases separated the two germline ends. In nucleotides, the CDR3 is TGTGCCAGCAGCCCAGCATTCAGGGAAACTGAAGCTTTCTTT. This translates into CASSPAFRETEAFF.

Concerning this clone: Other nucleotide sequences in the sample specify the same CDR3. This sequence joins TRBV5-1 and TRBJ1-1, with D unresolved. Germline values: CDR1 SGHRS, CDR2 YFSETQ. This CDR3 is built from 14 residues. Trimming pared 0 bases from V and 1 base from J, leaving 7 bases between. CDR3 protein: CASSLDPGNTEAFF. For the CDR3, the DNA is TGCGCCAGCAGCTTGGACCCAGGGAACACTGAAGCTTTCTTT.

The chain joins TRBV7-9 to TRBJ2-7, with 7 bases fitting TRBD1. Losses at the gene ends were 5 bases for V and 0 bases for J; bases not matched to a gene: 7. This CDR3 has 15 amino acids. Per germline, CDR1 SEHNR and CDR2 FQNEAQ (reference sequence). CDR3 sequence (DNA): TGTGCCAGCAGCCCGGACAGGAGGCCCTCCTACGAGCAGTACTTC. Translating it yields CASSPDRRPSYEQYF.

The rearrangement uses TRBV9 and TRBJ1-2; 10 bases are shared with TRBD1. CDR3 length equals 14 residues. The germline V gene has CDR1 SGDLS and CDR2 YYNGEE. V was pared by 3 bases and J by 4 bases, with 3 bases of the junction left unmatched. DNA of the CDR3: TGTGCCAGCAGCGAGGGACAGGGGATCTATGGCTACACCTTC. This gives the protein CASSEGQGIYGYTF.

About this clone itself: Other nucleotide sequences in the sample specify the same CDR3. The chain joins TRBV2 to TRBJ1-3; TRBD1 matches at 9 bases. The CDR3 loop spans 14 amino acids. V lost 4 bases and J lost 3; bases outside the gene matches: 1. From germline, CDR1 is SNHLY and CDR2 FYNNEI. The CDR3 region is CASSVGQGGNTIYF. The DNA for the CDR3 is TGTGCCAGCAGTGTGGGACAGGGTGGAAACACCATATATTTT. The full variable domain, rest sourced from reference TRBV2 and TRBJ1-3, is EPEVTQTPSHQVTQMGQEVILRCVPISNHLYFYWYRQILGQKVEFLVSFYNNEISEKSEIFDDQFSVERPDGSNFTLKIRSTKLEDSAMYFCASSVGQGGNTIYFGEGSWLTVV.

This rearrangement joins TRBV13 to TRBJ1-5; possibly TRBD1 for D (6 bases). The CDR3 runs 15 residues. V lost 6 bases and J lost 3, with 15 bases in between. Per the germline V gene, CDR1 is PRHDT and CDR2 is FYEKMQ (reference sequence). The CDR3 DNA follows: TGTGCCAGCAGTTTGTATGGACAGCCCAATCAGCCCCAGCATTTT. This encodes CASSLYGQPNQPQHF.

The chain links TRBV11-2 to TRBJ2-5; D possibly corresponds to TRBD2 (6 bases). With the DNA end fitting TRBJ2-7 better, the J assignment may be wrong. This CDR3 is built from 13 residues. Germline CDR1 SGHAT, CDR2 FQNNGV. The chain's CDR3 is CASTIGGSPEQYF. In DNA form, the CDR3 reads TGTGCCAGCACGATTGGAGGGTCACCCGAGCAGTACTTC.

The chain uses TRBV10-3 and TRBJ2-7; 7 bases map to TRBD1. CDR3 size: 13 residues. Unmatched junction bases numbered 5, after V lost 4 bases and J lost 5 bases. CDR1 is ENHRY and CDR2 is SYGVKD in the germline V gene. The CDR3 loop reads CAISGDSFDEQYF. The DNA of the CDR3 is TGTGCCATCAGTGGGGACAGTTTTGACGAGCAGTACTTC.

The rearrangement uses TRBV7-6 and TRBJ1-1, with 8 nucleotides matching TRBD1. The CDR3 is 15 amino acids. J was trimmed by 5 bases and V by 4 bases; bases with no gene match: 9. Germline V CDR1 and CDR2: SGHVS, FNYEAQ. The CDR3, as DNA: TGTGCCAGCAGCTCCTTCGACAGGGGCGAGACTGAAGCTTTCTTT. It specifies CASSSFDRGETEAFF. The full variable domain, in which reference TRBV7-6 and TRBJ1-1 provide the parts outside the CDR3, is GAGVSQSPRYKVTKRGQDVALRCDPISGHVSLYWYRQALGQGPEFLTYFNYEAQQDKSGLPNDRFSAERPEGSISTLTIQRTEQRDSAMYRCASSSFDRGETEAFFGQGTRLTVV.

The CDR3 loop reads CASSENWRGANEQYF. For the CDR3, the DNA is TGTGCCAGCAGTGAAAATTGGCGGGGGGCAAACGAGCAGTACTTC. V usage is TRBV2 and J usage is TRBJ2-7, with 8 bases that match TRBD2. The CDR3 sequence is 15 residues long. Germline V gene data show CDR1 as SNHLY and CDR2 as FYNNEI. V lost 2 bases to trimming and J lost 5 bases; unmatched junction nucleotides: 8.

The chain employs TRBV19 and TRBJ2-2; 11 bases match TRBD1. This CDR3 comprises 17 residues. Looked up from germline, CDR1 is LNHDA and CDR2 is SQIVND (reference sequence). Losses at the gene ends were 4 bases for V and 3 bases for J; bases not matched to a gene: 7. Here the CDR3 DNA reads TGTGCCAGTAGTACCTCCGGGACAGGGGGGGACACCGGGGAGCTGTTTTTT. Its protein is CASSTSGTGGDTGELFF.

V gene TRBV7-2 combines with J gene TRBJ1-5, with D perhaps TRBD1 (5 bases). The CDR3 runs 15 residues. The V gene lost 2 bases and the J gene lost 9 bases, with 17 bases spanning the gap. Germline V gene data show CDR1 as SGHTA and CDR2 as FQGNSA. CDR3 loop: CASSLYGTPGVPQHF. CDR3 coding DNA: TGTGCCAGCAGCTTATACGGGACGCCGGGAGTGCCCCAGCATTTT.

The J gene is TRBJ1-5, the V gene TRBV23-1, with D possibly being TRBD1 (5 bases). TRBV23-1 is assigned to the ORF class and has an uncertain function. Trimming left V 8 bases short and J 6 bases short, with 11 bases between. The CDR3 loop spans 12 amino acids. The CDR3 region is CASPITGQPQHF. The CDR3 DNA reads as TGCGCCAGCCCCATCACAGGTCAGCCCCAGCATTTT.

The chain couples TRBV6-6 to TRBJ2-5; D might be TRBD1 (6 bases). Germline assignment: CDR1 MNHNY and CDR2 SVGAGI (reference sequence). V was shortened by 2 bases and J by 1 base, with 8 bases between the two germline ends. There are 14 residues in the CDR3. The CDR3 sequence: CASSYGDTQETQYF. The CDR3 DNA follows: TGTGCCAGCAGTTACGGGGACACCCAAGAGACCCAGTACTTC.

The gene calls are TRBV13 and TRBJ2-5, with 8 bases aligning to TRBD2. Germline assignment: CDR1 PRHDT and CDR2 FYEKMQ (reference sequence). This CDR3 is 18 amino acids long. The J segment lost 4 bases and the V segment lost 1 base, leaving 14 bases of the junction unmatched. CDR3 residues: CASSLAVAGYPVGETQYF. CDR3 nucleotides: TGTGCCAGCAGCTTAGCGGTAGCGGGATACCCAGTGGGAGAGACCCAGTACTTC.

The rearrangement joins TRBV19 to TRBJ2-7; 9 positions match TRBD1. This CDR3 spans 15 amino acids. From germline, CDR1 is LNHDA and CDR2 SQIVND (reference sequence). The V gene end was trimmed by 5 bases and the J gene end by 5 bases; junction bases not matched to a gene: 10. Written as DNA, the CDR3 is TGTGCCAGTAGTGTCTCCGGGACAGGGACAAACGAGCAGTACTTC. Its translation: CASSVSGTGTNEQYF.

The chain uses TRBV7-3 and TRBJ1-5; 8 bases map to TRBD1. The germline V gene encodes CDR1 SGHTA and CDR2 FQGTGA. The V and J ends lost 8 bases and 5 bases, in that order; junction bases with no gene match: 17. CDR3 length: 17 amino acids. The DNA for the CDR3 is TGTGCCAGCCCCCTCTGTCCAGAGACAGGGGTCGATCAGCCCCAGCATTTT. Translating gives CASPLCPETGVDQPQHF.

The chain has TRBV29-1 and TRBJ2-1; 7 nucleotides match TRBD1. The V and J ends lost 6 bases and 6 bases, in that order; junction bases with no gene match: 11. Germline lookup yields CDR1 SQVTM and CDR2 ANQGSEA. The CDR3 is made up of 14 amino acids. CDR3 region: CSVGLQGLGNEQFF. The CDR3, as DNA: TGCAGCGTGGGGCTACAGGGGCTAGGCAATGAGCAGTTCTTC.

The rearrangement links TRBV7-6 to TRBJ2-2; 10 bases map to TRBD2. V was clipped by 5 bases and J by 1 base; unmatched bases: 7. The length of the CDR3 is 17 residues. The germline V gene encodes CDR1 SGHVS and CDR2 FNYEAQ. DNA for the CDR3: TGTGCCAGCAGCCCCGGACTAGCGGTTATGAACACCGGGGAGCTGTTTTTT. Residues: CASSPGLAVMNTGELFF.